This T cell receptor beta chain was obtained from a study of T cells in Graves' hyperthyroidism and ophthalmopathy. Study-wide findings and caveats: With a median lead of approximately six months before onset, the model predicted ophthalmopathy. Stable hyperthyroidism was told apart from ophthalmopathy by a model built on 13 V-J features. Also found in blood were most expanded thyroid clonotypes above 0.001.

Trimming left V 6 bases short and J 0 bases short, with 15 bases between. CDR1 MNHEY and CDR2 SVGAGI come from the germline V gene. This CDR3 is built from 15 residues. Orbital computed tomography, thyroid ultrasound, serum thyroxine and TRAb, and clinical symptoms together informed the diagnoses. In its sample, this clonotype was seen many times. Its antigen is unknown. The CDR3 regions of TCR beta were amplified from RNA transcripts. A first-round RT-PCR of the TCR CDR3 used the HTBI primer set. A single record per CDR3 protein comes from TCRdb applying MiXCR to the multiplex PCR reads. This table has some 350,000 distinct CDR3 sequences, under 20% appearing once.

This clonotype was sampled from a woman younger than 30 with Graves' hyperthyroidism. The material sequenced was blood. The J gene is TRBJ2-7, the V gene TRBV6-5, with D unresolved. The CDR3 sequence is CASSIKGRNSYEQYF. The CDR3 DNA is TGTGCCAGCAGCATTAAGGGTAGGAACTCCTACGAGCAGTACTTC.